These 23 T cell receptor beta chains share one sample of origin, sequenced in a study of blood T cell repertoires in COVID-19 (dated by TCRdb to 2018 to 2021). The method was the immunoSEQ multiplex PCR assay. Not all clones reach the TCRdb copy of this immuneACCESS table, which keeps in-frame sequences only. Checked studies attribute under half of the gap to unresolved V genes and leave the rest unexplained. The sample yields about 270,000 clones; 88% were counted once. Around 2% of the sample belongs to the ten largest clones. The sample comprised PBMCs or T cells enriched from blood (not recorded which). The receptor set was obtained from a woman in her sixties in a cohort exposed to, infected with or recovered from COVID-19 (not recorded which).

Remarks on this clone: This same CDR3 is encoded by further DNA sequences in the sample. This chain links TRBV9 with TRBJ1-6, with a possible D match to TRBD1 (6 bases). This CDR3 region has 15 residues. Trimming pared 0 bases from V and 6 bases from J, leaving 10 bases between. The germline gives CDR1 SGDLS, CDR2 YYNGEE. In DNA, the CDR3 is TGTGCCAGCAGCGTAGAAGGCAGGGGTAATTCACCCCTCCACTTT. The encoded protein is CASSVEGRGNSPLHF.

The chain links TRBV11-2 to TRBJ2-2, with 8 bases identical to TRBD2. The CDR3 is 17 residues long. Germline V gene data show CDR1 as SGHAT and CDR2 as FQNNGV. After removal of 5 bases from V and 2 bases from J, the junction contained 10 bases not matched to a gene. CDR3 in amino acids: CASSRPLAEPNTGELFF. The CDR3 nucleotides are TGTGCCAGCAGCCGACCACTAGCGGAGCCTAACACCGGGGAGCTGTTTTTT. The full variable domain, its missing parts supplied by reference TRBV11-2 and TRBJ2-2, is EAGVAQSPRYKIIEKRQSVAFWCNPISGHATLYWYQQILGQGPKLLIQFQNNGVVDDSQLPKDRFSAERLKGVDSTLKIQPAKLEDSAVYLCASSRPLAEPNTGELFFGEGSRLTVL.

The V call is TRBV6-5, the J call TRBJ1-5, with 9 bases that match TRBD1. J was trimmed by 6 bases and V by 4 bases; bases with no gene match: 4. CDR1 and CDR2 (germline): MNHEY, SVGAGI. The CDR3 length is 14 residues. The CDR3 DNA follows: TGTGCCAGCAGTTCCGGACAGGGGACTCAGCCCCAGCATTTT. It codes for CASSSGQGTQPQHF.

The rearrangement uses TRBV10-1 and TRBJ2-2; 8 bases align to TRBD1. J was trimmed by 4 bases and V by 0 bases; bases with no gene match: 10. The CDR3 sequence is 18 residues long. Germline V lookup: CDR1 WNHNN, CDR2 SYGVQD (reference sequence). This CDR3 reads CASSESGRTGRGTGELFF. For the CDR3, the DNA is TGCGCCAGCAGTGAGTCTGGGAGGACAGGGAGAGGCACCGGGGAGCTGTTTTTT.

The rearrangement joins TRBV25-1 to TRBJ2-7, with a possible D match to TRBD1 (6 bases). With 6 bases removed from V and 2 bases from J, the gap between germline ends came to 14 bases. The CDR3 is 14 residues long. Germline V gene data show CDR1 as MGHDK and CDR2 as SYGVNS. CDR3: CASSGDRRPYEQYF. The CDR3 DNA follows: TGTGCCAGCAGCGGCGACAGGCGACCCTACGAGCAGTACTTC.

The chain links TRBV24-1 to TRBJ1-6, with 9 bases matching TRBD1. Germline CDR1 reads KGHDR; CDR2 reads SFDVKD. This CDR3 comprises 13 residues. CDR3 DNA: TGTTACCCCGAAAGGGACAGGGATTCACCCCTCCACTTT. This translates into CYPERDRDSPLHF.

This rearrangement joins TRBV9 to TRBJ2-1; D remains ambiguous. V lost 3 bases, J lost 10 bases, and 11 bases lay in between. The CDR3 is made up of 12 amino acids. CDR1 and CDR2 (germline): SGDLS, YYNGEE. CDR3 protein: CASSAGFLEQFF. Written as DNA, the CDR3 is TGTGCCAGCAGCGCCGGGTTTTTGGAGCAGTTCTTC.

To note about this clone: Distinct nucleotide sequences in the sample also encode this CDR3. The CDR3 region is CASSLRQGRTEAFF. The CDR3 region has the DNA TGTGCCAGCAGTCTAAGACAGGGGCGAACTGAAGCTTTCTTT. The chain has TRBV28 and TRBJ1-1; 8 bases are a match to TRBD1. V lost 5 bases, J lost 5 bases, and 7 bases stayed unmatched. This CDR3 spans 14 amino acids. CDR1 and CDR2 from the germline V gene are MDHEN and SYDVKM.

The chain employs TRBV3-1 (or the pseudogene TRBV3-2) and TRBJ2-1; maybe TRBD2 (6 bases). CDR1 and CDR2 (germline): LGHDT, YNNKEL (reference sequence). The V and J ends lost 1 base and 6 bases respectively, with 16 bases between them. The CDR3 extends over 16 amino acids. The CDR3, as DNA: TGTGCCAGCAGCCAAGGTTTCGCGGGATTTGGCAATGAGCAGTTCTTC. Translating it yields CASSQGFAGFGNEQFF.

The chain recombines TRBV11-2 with TRBJ2-5, with D possibly matching TRBD2 (5 bases). In germline, CDR1 is SGHAT, CDR2 FQNNGV. Deletions cut 1 base from V and 5 bases from J, with 14 bases between. The CDR3 extends over 15 amino acids. The CDR3, as DNA: TGTGCCAGCAGCTTAGCGAGTGGATCGGGGGAGACCCAGTACTTC. This codes for CASSLASGSGETQYF.

Only one count was recorded for this clone. The chain uses TRBV30 and TRBJ2-7; 9 positions agree with TRBD1. V gave up 5 bases and J gave up 2 bases; unmatched junction bases: 1. CDR3 length equals 12 residues. The germline V gene has CDR1 GTSNPN and CDR2 SVGIG (reference sequence). CDR3 amino acids: CAWGTGTYEQYF. DNA for the CDR3: TGTGCCTGGGGGACAGGGACCTACGAGCAGTACTTC.

The J gene is TRBJ2-2, the V gene TRBV25-1, with TRBD1 identical over 10 bases. The V gene's germline CDR1 is MGHDK and CDR2 SYGVNS. There are 14 residues in the CDR3. J gave up 7 bases and V 8 bases, and 7 bases lay outside the gene matches. The CDR3 DNA sequence: TGTGCCAGCCAGGGACAGGGGAGAATCGGGGAGCTGTTTTTT. Translation: CASQGQGRIGELFF.

The rearrangement links TRBV6-4 to TRBJ1-4, with D maybe TRBD1 (5 bases). Looked up from germline, CDR1 is MRHNA and CDR2 is SNTAGT. The V gene lost 6 bases and the J gene lost 8 bases, with 16 bases spanning the gap. The CDR3 sequence is 14 residues long. The CDR3 reads CASSVRDRREKLFF. In DNA, the CDR3 is TGTGCCAGCAGCGTTAGAGACAGACGAGAAAAACTGTTTTTT.

This clone was detected only once. Because the CDR3 is missing its conserved closing phenylalanine or tryptophan, this is likely a read error. It is unclear where the CDR3 begins or ends on the DNA, so no DNA is shown, and the CDR3 is as TCRdb lists it. This rearrangement joins TRBV6-5 to TRBJ2-7; the D segment call TRBD1 is taken from the table without a DNA check. The CDR3 adds up to 11 amino acids, both ends counted. The germline V gene has CDR1 MNHEY and CDR2 SVGAGI. CDR3 sequence reads: CASSLPGQPSL.

This clone was seen just once. V gene TRBV24-1 combines with J gene TRBJ2-1; D perhaps matches TRBD1 (5 bases). Trimming removed 8 bases at V and 8 bases at J, with 15 bases between. Germline lookup yields CDR1 KGHDR and CDR2 SFDVKD. This CDR3 has 13 residues. CDR3 sequence reads: CATTPKGLDEQFF. DNA for the CDR3: TGTGCCACCACCCCGAAGGGGCTGGATGAGCAGTTCTTC.

The chain has TRBV29-1 and TRBJ2-7; 9 nucleotides match TRBD1. Germline assignment: CDR1 SQVTM and CDR2 ANQGSEA. The CDR3 is 13 residues long. V dropped 6 bases and J dropped 3; count of bases not matched to a gene: 6. The DNA of the CDR3 is TGCAGCGTAACAGGGGGCGTTGGCTACGAGCAGTACTTC. It codes for CSVTGGVGYEQYF.

The CDR3 nucleotides are TGTGCCAGCAGCCCTGGGGCCCCAACTAATGAAAAACTGTTTTTT. Amino acids: CASSPGAPTNEKLFF. This chain links TRBV11-2 with TRBJ1-4, with D perhaps TRBD1 (5 bases). The germline V gene has CDR1 SGHAT and CDR2 FQNNGV. Trimming pared 5 bases from V and 0 bases from J, leaving 10 bases between. The CDR3 covers 15 residues.

The V and J genes are TRBV30 and TRBJ2-7; D remains ambiguous. CDR3 length: 13 residues. Germline CDR1 and CDR2: GTSNPN and SVGIG (reference sequence). Trimming pared 2 bases from V and 4 bases from J, leaving 12 bases between. The CDR3 loop reads CAWSTNPSYEQYF. For the CDR3, the DNA is TGTGCCTGGAGTACAAACCCAAGTTACGAGCAGTACTTC.

This clone showed up just once. The chain employs TRBV28 and TRBJ1-5; D gene uncertain. V lost 8 bases and J lost 4, with 18 bases in between. The germline gives CDR1 MDHEN, CDR2 SYDVKM. The CDR3 runs 15 residues. The CDR3 DNA reads TGTGCCAGCCGGGAGCCTAGTGGGCTAAATCAGCCCCAGCATTTT. Amino acid sequence: CASREPSGLNQPQHF.

The chain employs TRBV6-2 or TRBV6-3 and TRBJ1-4; D might be TRBD1 (6 bases). The CDR3 extends over 17 amino acids. V lost 4 bases, J lost 7 bases, and 22 bases lay in between. Germline CDR1 reads MNHEY; CDR2 reads SVGEGT. CDR3 sequence reads: CASSSIYTGNIAEKLFF. The CDR3 nucleotides are TGTGCCAGCAGTTCGATTTACACAGGGAATATCGCTGAAAAACTGTTTTTT.

The rearrangement uses TRBV18 and TRBJ1-5; 8 bases are a match to TRBD1. Trimming at V came to 3 bases and at J to 1 base, leaving 5 bases not matched to a gene. CDR1 and CDR2 from the germline V gene are KGHSH and LQKENI. This CDR3 region has 16 residues. CDR3 amino acids: CASSPDRVGSNQPQHF. The DNA of the CDR3 is TGTGCCAGCTCACCGGACAGGGTGGGAAGCAATCAGCCCCAGCATTTT.

This chain joins TRBV27 and TRBJ2-1; 14 bases align to TRBD2. The CDR3 is 17 amino acids. Trimming at V came to 0 bases and at J to 10 bases, leaving 8 bases not matched to a gene. CDR1 is MNHEY, CDR2 SMNVEV, per germline (reference sequence). CDR3 sequence reads: CASSLSSGLAGAGEQFF. The CDR3 DNA sequence: TGTGCCAGCAGTTTATCGTCGGGACTAGCGGGAGCAGGAGAGCAGTTCTTC.

V usage is TRBV7-9 and J usage is TRBJ2-3, with TRBD1 matching 7 bases. Germline lookup yields CDR1 SEHNR and CDR2 FQNEAQ (reference sequence). The CDR3 sequence is 15 residues long. Losses at the gene ends were 3 bases for V and 4 bases for J; bases not matched to a gene: 7. The CDR3 region has the DNA TGTGCCAGCAGCTTCTACAGGGGTTTCGCAGATACGCAGTATTTT. Translating it yields CASSFYRGFADTQYF.